This T cell receptor (beta chain) was found in a study of T-cell reconstitution after alpha-beta-depleted transplantation in children. The study, taken as a whole, reports: Among T cells one year after transplant, newly produced cells accounted for most counts and diversity. The origin of alpha-beta T cells about two months after transplant was reportedly several hundred expanded graft clones.

Germline CDR1 MNHEY, CDR2 SVGAGI. J lost 6 bases, V lost 2 bases, and 6 bases had no gene match. The CDR3 runs to 16 residues. The sample holds a few counts of this clonotype. Its antigen is unknown. During its preparation, the TCRbeta library received unique molecular identifiers. TCRdb used MiXCR to reprocess the PCR reads, holding one entry per CDR3 protein. The sample yields 330,000 or so distinct CDR3 sequences, 10% seen once. This clonotype was sampled from a boy under two years old with acute myeloid leukemia, due to receive a stem cell transplant. The chain links TRBV6-5 to TRBJ1-5; TRBD1 aligns across 11 bases. Specimen: PBMCs, collected before TCRalphabeta/CD19-depleted stem cell transplant. CDR3 nucleotide sequence: TGTGCCAGCAGTTACCCCTCTGGGACAGGGGGTCAGCCCCAGCATTTT. Translating it yields CASSYPSGTGGQPQHF.